The T cell receptor (beta chain) described here comes from a study of T cells in Graves' hyperthyroidism and ophthalmopathy. Notes on the study in general: A model built on 13 V-J features separated ophthalmopathy from stable hyperthyroidism.

A note on this clonotype: As yet, its antigen is unknown.

From RNA transcripts, TCR beta CDR3 regions were amplified. Initially, a first-round RT-PCR of the TCR CDR3 employed the HTBI primer set. Via MiXCR, TCRdb re-called the multiplex PCR reads, giving one row per CDR3 protein. Of under 700,000 distinct CDR3 sequences listed, 40% to 55% were seen once; the top ten hold 6.5% to 9%. From germline, CDR1 is SGHAT and CDR2 FQNNGV. Germline trimming cut 2 bases from V and 5 bases from J; bases unmatched to any gene: 8. The CDR3 is made up of 16 amino acids. The specimen was peripheral blood or thyroid tissue (not recorded which). This clonotype was obtained from a woman aged 18-29 years with Graves' hyperthyroidism. The genes are TRBV11-2 and TRBJ2-5; TRBD2 agrees at 10 bases. CDR3 nucleotide sequence: TGTGCCAGCAGCTTAAATAAGCGGGAGGGCCTGGAGACCCAGTACTTC. Translated, it gives CASSLNKREGLETQYF.